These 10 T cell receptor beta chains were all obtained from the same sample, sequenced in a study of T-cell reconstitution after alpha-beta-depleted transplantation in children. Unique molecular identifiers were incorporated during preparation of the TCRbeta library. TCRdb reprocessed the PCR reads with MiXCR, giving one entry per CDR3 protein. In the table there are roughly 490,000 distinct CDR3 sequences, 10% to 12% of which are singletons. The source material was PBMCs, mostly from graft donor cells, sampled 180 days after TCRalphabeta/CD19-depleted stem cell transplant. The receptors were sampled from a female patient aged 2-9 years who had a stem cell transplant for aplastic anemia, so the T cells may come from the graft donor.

The CDR3 loop reads CASSLLLAGVEQYF. The CDR3 nucleotides are TGTGCCAGCAGCTTATTACTAGCGGGAGTCGAGCAGTACTTC. The chain recombines TRBV7-2 with TRBJ2-7; TRBD2 agrees at 11 bases. V lost 2 bases, J lost 6 bases, and 3 bases stayed unmatched. Germline-derived CDR1 and CDR2 are SGHTA and FQGNSA. This CDR3 has 14 amino acids. Full variable domain (rest looked up from reference TRBV7-2 and TRBJ2-7): GAGVSQSPSNKVTEKGKDVELRCDPISGHTALYWYRQSLGQGLEFLIYFQGNSAPDKSGLPSDRFSAERTGGSVSTLTIQRTQQEDSAVYLCASSLLLAGVEQYFGPGTRLTVT.

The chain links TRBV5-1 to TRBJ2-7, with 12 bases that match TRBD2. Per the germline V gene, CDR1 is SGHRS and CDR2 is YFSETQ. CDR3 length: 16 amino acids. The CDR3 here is CASSLWTSGISFEQYV. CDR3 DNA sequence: TGCGCCAGCAGCTTGTGGACTAGCGGGATCTCCTTCGAGCAGTACGTC.

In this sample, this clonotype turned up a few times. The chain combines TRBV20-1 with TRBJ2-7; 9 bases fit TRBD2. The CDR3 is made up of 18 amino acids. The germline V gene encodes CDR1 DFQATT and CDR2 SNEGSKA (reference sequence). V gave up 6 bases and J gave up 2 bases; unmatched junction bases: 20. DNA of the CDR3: TGCAGTGCAGTACCCTCGAGCGGGGGGCTTAAGGCCGCCTACGAGCAGTACTTC. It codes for CSAVPSSGGLKAAYEQYF.

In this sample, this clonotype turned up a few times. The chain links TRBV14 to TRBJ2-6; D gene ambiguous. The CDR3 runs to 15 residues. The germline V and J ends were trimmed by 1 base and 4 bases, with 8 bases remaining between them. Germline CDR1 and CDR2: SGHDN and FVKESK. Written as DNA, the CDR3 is TGTGCCAGCAGCCAAGCTCTGGCGGGGGCCAACGTCCTGACTTTC. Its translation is CASSQALAGANVLTF.

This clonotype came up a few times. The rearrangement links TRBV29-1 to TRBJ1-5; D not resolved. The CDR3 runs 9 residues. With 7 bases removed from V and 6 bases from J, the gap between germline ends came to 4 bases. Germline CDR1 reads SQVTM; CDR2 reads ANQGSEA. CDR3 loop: CSAGQPQHF. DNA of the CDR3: TGCAGCGCCGGTCAGCCCCAGCATTTT.

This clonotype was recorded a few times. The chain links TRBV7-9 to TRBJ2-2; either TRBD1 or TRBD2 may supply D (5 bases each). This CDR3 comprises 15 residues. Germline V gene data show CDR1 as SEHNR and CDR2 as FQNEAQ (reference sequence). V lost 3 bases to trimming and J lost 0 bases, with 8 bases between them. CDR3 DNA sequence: TGTGCCAGCAGCTTCGGGGCAACGAACACCGGGGAGCTGTTTTTT. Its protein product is CASSFGATNTGELFF.

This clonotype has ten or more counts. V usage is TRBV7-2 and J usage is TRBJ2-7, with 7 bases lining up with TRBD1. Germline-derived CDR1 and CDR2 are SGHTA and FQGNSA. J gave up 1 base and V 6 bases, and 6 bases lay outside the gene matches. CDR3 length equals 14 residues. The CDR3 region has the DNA TGTGCCAGCAGGGCAGGGGGTAGGTCCTACGAGCAGTACTTC. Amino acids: CASRAGGRSYEQYF.

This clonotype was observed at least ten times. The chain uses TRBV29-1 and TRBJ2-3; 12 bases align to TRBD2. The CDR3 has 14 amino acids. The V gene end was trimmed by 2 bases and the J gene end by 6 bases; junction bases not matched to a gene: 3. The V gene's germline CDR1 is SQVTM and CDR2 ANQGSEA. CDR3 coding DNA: TGCAGCGTTGAAAGGCTAGCGGGAGGGGATACGCAGTATTTT. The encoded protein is CSVERLAGGDTQYF.

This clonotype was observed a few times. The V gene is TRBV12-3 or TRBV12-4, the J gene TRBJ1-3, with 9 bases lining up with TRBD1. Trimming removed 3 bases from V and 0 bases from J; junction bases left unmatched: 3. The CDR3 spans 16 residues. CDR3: CASSFSGQGSGNTIYF. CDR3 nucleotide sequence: TGTGCCAGCAGTTTTTCGGGACAGGGCTCTGGAAACACCATATATTTT.

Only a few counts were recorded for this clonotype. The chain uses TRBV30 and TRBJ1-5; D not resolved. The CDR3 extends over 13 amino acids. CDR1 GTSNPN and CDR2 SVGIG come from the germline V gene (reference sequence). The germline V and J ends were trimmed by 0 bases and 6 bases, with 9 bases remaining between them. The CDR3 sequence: CAWSVQGRQPQHF. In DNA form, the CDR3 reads TGTGCCTGGAGTGTACAAGGTCGTCAGCCCCAGCATTTT.